This TCR beta chain was found in a study of CXCR3-negative and CXCR3-positive naive CD8 T cells. The authors made the TRB cDNA libraries by 5' RACE using UMI labels. TCRdb reprocessed the 5' RACE reads, with one entry per CDR3 protein and no DNA. The data include about 130,000 distinct CDR3 sequences; the top ten clones carry 0.29%. The CDR3 is 16 residues long. Germline CDR1 reads SQVTM; CDR2 reads ANQGSEA. This clonotype was obtained from a human donor in good health. Some clones in this sample may be carry-over from other donors' samples. The chain links TRBV29-1 to TRBJ2-3; TCRdb outputs TRBD1, but without DNA this stays unchecked. The sample consisted of naive CXCR3- CD8+ T cells from blood. Regarding subset: CD45RO-CCR7+CD27+CD95- naive CD8+ T cells lacking CXCR3 (TNR3-). The CDR3 sequence is CSVEDGGQGVTDTQYF.